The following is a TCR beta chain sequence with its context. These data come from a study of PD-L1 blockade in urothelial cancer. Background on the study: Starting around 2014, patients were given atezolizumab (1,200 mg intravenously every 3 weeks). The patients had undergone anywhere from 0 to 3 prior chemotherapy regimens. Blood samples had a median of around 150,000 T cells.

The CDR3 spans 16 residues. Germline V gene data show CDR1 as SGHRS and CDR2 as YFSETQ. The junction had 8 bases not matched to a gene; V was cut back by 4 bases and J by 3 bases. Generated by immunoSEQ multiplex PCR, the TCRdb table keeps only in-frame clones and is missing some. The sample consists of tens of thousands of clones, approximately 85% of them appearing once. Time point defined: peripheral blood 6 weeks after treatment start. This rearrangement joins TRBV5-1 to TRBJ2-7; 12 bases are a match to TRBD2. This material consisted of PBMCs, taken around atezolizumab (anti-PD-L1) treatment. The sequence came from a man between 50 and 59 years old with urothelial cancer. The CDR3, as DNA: TGCGCCAGCAGCCGGGACCCACTAGCGGGGGGCTACGAGCAGTACTTC. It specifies CASSRDPLAGGYEQYF.